The 14 T cell receptor beta chains in this list originate from one sample, sequenced in a study of blood T cell repertoires in COVID-19. Produced via immunoSEQ multiplex PCR; TCRdb's table is partial and in-frame only. The data hold under 45,000 clones, with about 77% observed a single time. The sample was peripheral blood. Receptors originate from a man older than 75 with acute or convalescent COVID-19.

This clone occurred a few times. The gene calls are TRBV2 and TRBJ2-7; D unresolved. Between the trimmed V and J ends, which lost 4 bases and 3 bases, there was a span of 10 bases. The CDR3 totals 13 residues. Germline CDR1 and CDR2: SNHLY and FYNNEI. CDR3 sequence: CASSADIVYEQYF. The CDR3 DNA reads as TGTGCCAGCAGTGCCGACATTGTCTACGAGCAGTACTTC.

V gene TRBV5-4 combines with J gene TRBJ2-1; D is possibly TRBD1 (6 bases). The V gene's germline CDR1 is SGHNT and CDR2 YYREEE (reference sequence). The germline V and J ends were trimmed by 2 bases and 10 bases, with 22 bases remaining between them. The CDR3 is 16 amino acids. CDR3 nucleotides: TGTGCCAGCAGCTTCGTTGGGACACCCGGTGCAATGGAGCAGTTCTTC. Its translation is CASSFVGTPGAMEQFF. The variable domain in full, completed from reference TRBV5-4 and TRBJ2-1, reads ETGVTQSPTHLIKTRGQQVTLRCSSQSGHNTVSWYQQALGQGPQFIFQYYREEENGRGNFPPRFSGLQFPNYSSELNVNALELDDSALYLCASSFVGTPGAMEQFFGPGTRLTVL.

This chain connects TRBV5-1 to TRBJ2-7; no reliable D call. CDR1 and CDR2 from the germline V gene are SGHRS and YFSETQ. The V end lost 0 bases, the J end lost 0 bases, and 10 bases lay between the germline ends. This CDR3 is built from 15 residues. CDR3 residues: CASSLDPGSSYEQYF. The CDR3 DNA follows: TGCGCCAGCAGCTTGGACCCAGGAAGCTCCTACGAGCAGTACTTC.

The V call is TRBV18, the J call TRBJ2-7, with TRBD1 matching 9 bases. The CDR3 length is 16 residues. Germline V gene data show CDR1 as KGHSH and CDR2 as LQKENI. Trimming cost V 6 bases and J 1 base; bases outside gene matches: 10. The CDR3 DNA sequence: TGTGCCAGCTCTTTCACCGGGACAGGGAAATCCTACGAGCAGTACTTC. It translates to CASSFTGTGKSYEQYF.

V is TRBV10-3 and J is TRBJ2-1; 7 bases match TRBD2. V dropped 6 bases and J dropped 7; count of bases not matched to a gene: 9. The CDR3 has 14 amino acids. Germline CDR1 is ENHRY and CDR2 is SYGVKD. DNA of the CDR3: TGTGCCATCAGCCCCGTGCGGGAGTATAATGAGCAGTTCTTC. Translating gives CAISPVREYNEQFF.

The chain combines TRBV24-1 with TRBJ2-7; no definite D call. With 4 bases removed from V and 9 bases from J, the gap between germline ends came to 15 bases. The CDR3 is 13 residues long. The germline V gene has CDR1 KGHDR and CDR2 SFDVKD. CDR3 protein: CATSDTVFSRQYF. The CDR3 DNA reads as TGTGCCACCAGTGACACGGTGTTCTCGCGGCAGTACTTC.

The chain couples TRBV6-2 or TRBV6-3 to TRBJ1-1; 7 bases line up with TRBD1. The CDR3 extends over 12 amino acids. Germline V CDR1 and CDR2: MNHEY, SVGEGT. V shed 4 bases and J 9 bases; nucleotides not matched to a gene: 5. CDR3 in DNA: TGTGCCAGCAGTTCCCGACAGGGTAAAGCTTTCTTT. This translates into CASSSRQGKAFF.

The chain links TRBV5-1 to TRBJ2-5; 9 bases map to TRBD2. Germline V CDR1 and CDR2: SGHRS, YFSETQ. J lost 7 bases, V lost 0 bases, and 7 bases had no gene match. This CDR3 region has 15 residues. Here the CDR3 reads CASSLGGTSWATQYF. CDR3 nucleotides: TGCGCCAGCAGCTTGGGCGGGACTAGCTGGGCGACCCAGTACTTC.

The chain has TRBV19 and TRBJ2-2; 9 bases are shared with TRBD1. J gave up 4 bases and V 4 bases, and 13 bases lay outside the gene matches. This CDR3 has 18 amino acids. Germline-derived CDR1 and CDR2 are LNHDA and SQIVND (reference sequence). CDR3 amino acids: CASSSAGLGQGITGELFF. CDR3 in DNA: TGTGCCAGTAGTAGTGCGGGATTGGGACAGGGAATCACCGGGGAGCTGTTTTTT.

J is TRBJ1-3 and V is TRBV29-1; 9 bases match TRBD1. Germline V CDR1 and CDR2: SQVTM, ANQGSEA. This CDR3 has 16 residues. The V gene end was trimmed by 6 bases and the J gene end by 0 bases; junction bases not matched to a gene: 9. CDR3 sequence: CSVPGQGSNSGNTIYF. The CDR3 nucleotides are TGCAGCGTCCCCGGACAGGGGTCCAACTCTGGAAACACCATATATTTT.

The chain is built from TRBV18 and TRBJ2-7, with D uncertain. The CDR3 has 16 amino acids. Germline CDR1 and CDR2: KGHSH and LQKENI. V was shortened by 0 bases and J by 0 bases, with 12 bases between the two germline ends. CDR3 nucleotide sequence: TGTGCCAGCTCACCACCGGTCGGTCTGAGCTCCTACGAGCAGTACTTC. Amino acid sequence: CASSPPVGLSSYEQYF.

J is TRBJ1-5 and V is TRBV6-6; D might be TRBD1 (5 bases). Per the germline V gene, CDR1 is MNHNY and CDR2 is SVGAGI (reference sequence). The CDR3 is 15 amino acids. V lost 0 bases, J lost 5 bases, and 11 bases lay in between. The CDR3 protein is CASSYSTRGDQPQHF. In DNA, the CDR3 is TGTGCCAGCAGTTACTCTACACGGGGGGATCAGCCCCAGCATTTT.

The chain recombines TRBV4-1 with TRBJ2-3, with a tentative D call TRBD2 (5 bases). Germline V CDR1 and CDR2: MGHRA, YSYEKL. The CDR3 is 18 residues long. The ends were cut back, 0 bases at V and 3 bases at J, with 19 bases in the middle. Here the CDR3 DNA reads TGCGCCAGCAGCCAAGATAGGGTCGGGGTAGCGCGAACAGATACGCAGTATTTT. Residues: CASSQDRVGVARTDTQYF.

This clone was seen once. J is TRBJ1-4 and V is TRBV2; 9 nucleotides line up with TRBD1. J lost 8 bases, V lost 6 bases, and 7 bases had no gene match. CDR3 length equals 14 residues. Germline CDR1 SNHLY, CDR2 FYNNEI. CDR3 sequence reads: CASRERTGEEKLFF. CDR3 nucleotides: TGTGCCAGCAGAGAGAGGACAGGGGAGGAAAAACTGTTTTTT.